This is a list of T cell receptor beta chains from one sample in a study of T cell repertoires in cytomegalovirus infection. For these receptors, no antigen is known. MiXCR, applied by TCRdb to the reads, yields one record per CDR3 protein. This table holds some 700,000 distinct CDR3 sequences, approximately 33% found once. Sequenced material: cultured PBMCs, taken from culture after CMV antigen stimulation. The source is a human donor in good health (CMV status not recorded). Some clones in this sample may be carry-over from other donors' samples. CDR3s include the opening cysteine and the closing phenylalanine or tryptophan. Fields, in order: CDR3 length, J gene, V gene, CDR3 protein.

15	TRBJ1-5	TRBV27	CASSVTGTAVLPQHF
15	TRBJ2-5	TRBV29-1	CSGRSGLADSETQYF
12	TRBJ1-4	TRBV7-6	CASRGKDEKLFF
13	TRBJ2-7	TRBV15	CATKDASTYEQYF
15	TRBJ1-6	TRBV7-8	CASSLIDRHNSPLHF
15	TRBJ1-5	TRBV7-2	CASSFVAYSNQPQHF
20	TRBJ2-1	TRBV20-1	CSARILRPEPGQGSYNEQFF
15	TRBJ2-1	TRBV5-1	CASSLGSGPLNEQFF
13	TRBJ1-2	TRBV7-9	CASSLERIYGYTF
14	TRBJ2-7	TRBV6-2/TRBV6-3	CASSYSGSAYEQYF
11	TRBJ2-1	TRBV28	CASSLWHEQFF
15	TRBJ2-1	TRBV7-2	CASFPPGLNYNEQFF
13	TRBJ1-2	TRBV2	CASSQQGKYGYTF
15	TRBJ1-2	TRBV7-9	CASSLGPAESYGYTF
12	TRBJ2-7	TRBV27	CATQDRTYEQYF
14	TRBJ1-5	TRBV7-2	CASSLVFNGQPQHF